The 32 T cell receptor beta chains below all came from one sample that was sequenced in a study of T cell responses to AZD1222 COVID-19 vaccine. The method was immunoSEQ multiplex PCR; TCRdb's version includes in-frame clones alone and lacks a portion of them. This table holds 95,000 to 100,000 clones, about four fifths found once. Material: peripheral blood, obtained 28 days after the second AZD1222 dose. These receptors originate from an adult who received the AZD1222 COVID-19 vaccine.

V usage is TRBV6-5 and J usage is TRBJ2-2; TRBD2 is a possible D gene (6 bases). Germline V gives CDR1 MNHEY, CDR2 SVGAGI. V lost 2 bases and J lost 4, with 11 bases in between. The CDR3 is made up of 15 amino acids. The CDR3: CASSYEAGPTGELFF. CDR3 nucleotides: TGTGCCAGCAGTTACGAGGCGGGGCCCACCGGGGAGCTGTTTTTT.

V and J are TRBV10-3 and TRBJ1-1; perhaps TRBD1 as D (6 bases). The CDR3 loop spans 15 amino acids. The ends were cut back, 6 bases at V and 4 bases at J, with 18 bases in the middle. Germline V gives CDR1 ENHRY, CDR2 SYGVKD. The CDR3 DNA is TGTGCCATCAGGGCGGGACACCTTGTTGGCACTGAAGCTTTCTTT. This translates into CAIRAGHLVGTEAFF.

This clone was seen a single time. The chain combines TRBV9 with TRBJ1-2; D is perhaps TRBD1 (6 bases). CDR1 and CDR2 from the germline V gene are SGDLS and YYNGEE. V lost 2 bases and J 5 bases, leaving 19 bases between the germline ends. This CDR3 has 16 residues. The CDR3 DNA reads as TGTGCCAGCAGCGTGGAGACAGGCCCCTCCACGTATGGCTACACCTTC. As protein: CASSVETGPSTYGYTF.

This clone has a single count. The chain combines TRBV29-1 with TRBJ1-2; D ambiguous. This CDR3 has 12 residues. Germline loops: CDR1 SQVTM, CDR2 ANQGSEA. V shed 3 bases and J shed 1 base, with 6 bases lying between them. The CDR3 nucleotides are TGCAGCGTTGATAAGGATAACTATGGCTACACCTTC. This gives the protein CSVDKDNYGYTF.

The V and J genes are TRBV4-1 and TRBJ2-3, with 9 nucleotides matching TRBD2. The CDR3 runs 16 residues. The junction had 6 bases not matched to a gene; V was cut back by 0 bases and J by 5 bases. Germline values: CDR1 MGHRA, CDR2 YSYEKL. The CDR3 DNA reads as TGCGCCAGCAGCCAAGAAACTAGCGGGTGGGGAGATACGCAGTATTTT. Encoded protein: CASSQETSGWGDTQYF.

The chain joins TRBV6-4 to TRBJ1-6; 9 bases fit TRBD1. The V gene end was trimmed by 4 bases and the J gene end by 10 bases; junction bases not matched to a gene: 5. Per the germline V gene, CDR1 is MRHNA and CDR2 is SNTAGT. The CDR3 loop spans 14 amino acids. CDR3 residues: CASSVGQGGSPLHF. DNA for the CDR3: TGTGCCAGCAGTGTGGGACAGGGAGGCTCACCCCTCCACTTT.

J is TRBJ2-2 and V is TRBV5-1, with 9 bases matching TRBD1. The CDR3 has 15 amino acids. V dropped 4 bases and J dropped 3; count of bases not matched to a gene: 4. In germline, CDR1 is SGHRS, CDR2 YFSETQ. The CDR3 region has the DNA TGCGCCAGCAGCCAGACAGGGGGGTACACCGGGGAGCTGTTTTTT. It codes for CASSQTGGYTGELFF.

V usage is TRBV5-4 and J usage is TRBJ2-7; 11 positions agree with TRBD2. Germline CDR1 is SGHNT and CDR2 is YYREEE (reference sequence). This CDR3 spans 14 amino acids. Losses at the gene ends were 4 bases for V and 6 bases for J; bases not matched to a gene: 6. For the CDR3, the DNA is TGTGCCAGCAGCCGTAGCGGGAGGGCCTCCGAGCAGTACTTC. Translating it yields CASSRSGRASEQYF.

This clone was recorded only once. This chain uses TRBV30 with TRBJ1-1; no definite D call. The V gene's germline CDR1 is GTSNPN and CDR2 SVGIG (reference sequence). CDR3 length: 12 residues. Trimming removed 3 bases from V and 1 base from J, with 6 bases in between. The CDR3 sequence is CAWREGNTEAFF. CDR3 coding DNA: TGTGCCTGGAGAGAGGGGAACACTGAAGCTTTCTTT.

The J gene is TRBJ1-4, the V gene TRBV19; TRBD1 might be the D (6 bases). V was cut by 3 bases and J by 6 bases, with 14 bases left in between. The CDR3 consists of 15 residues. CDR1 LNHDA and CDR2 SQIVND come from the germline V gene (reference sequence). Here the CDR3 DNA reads TGTGCCAGTAGTATTTGGTCAGCAGGGGATGAAAAACTGTTTTTT. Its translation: CASSIWSAGDEKLFF. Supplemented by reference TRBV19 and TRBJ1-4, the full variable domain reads DGGITQSPKYLFRKEGQNVTLSCEQNLNHDAMYWYRQDPGQGLRLIYYSQIVNDFQKGDIAEGYSVSREKKESFPLTVTSAQKNPTAFYLCASSIWSAGDEKLFFGSGTQLSVL.

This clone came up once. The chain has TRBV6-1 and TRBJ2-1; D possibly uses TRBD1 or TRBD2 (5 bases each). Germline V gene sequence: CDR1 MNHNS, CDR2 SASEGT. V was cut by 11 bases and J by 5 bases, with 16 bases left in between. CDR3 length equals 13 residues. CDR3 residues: CAVDRGPDNEQFF. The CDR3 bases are TGTGCCGTCGATCGGGGACCGGACAATGAGCAGTTCTTC.

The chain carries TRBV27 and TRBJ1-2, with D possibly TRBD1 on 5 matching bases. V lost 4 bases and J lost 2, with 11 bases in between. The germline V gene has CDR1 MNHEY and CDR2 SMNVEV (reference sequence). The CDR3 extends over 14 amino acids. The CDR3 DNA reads TGTGCCAGCAGTTCAACGGGACGGAACTATGGCTACACCTTC. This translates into CASSSTGRNYGYTF.

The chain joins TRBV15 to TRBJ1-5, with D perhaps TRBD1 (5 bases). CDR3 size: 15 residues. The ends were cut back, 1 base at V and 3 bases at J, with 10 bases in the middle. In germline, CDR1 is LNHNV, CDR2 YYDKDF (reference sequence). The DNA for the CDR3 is TGTGCCACCAGCAGAGGCGGCAGGGACAATCAGCCCCAGCATTTT. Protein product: CATSRGGRDNQPQHF.

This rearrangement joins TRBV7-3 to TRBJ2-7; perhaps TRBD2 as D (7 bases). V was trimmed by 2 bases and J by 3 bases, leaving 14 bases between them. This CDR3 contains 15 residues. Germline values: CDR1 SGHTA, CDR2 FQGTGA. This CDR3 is CASSLEHGGLYEQYF. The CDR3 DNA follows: TGTGCCAGCAGCTTAGAACACGGGGGGCTCTACGAGCAGTACTTC.

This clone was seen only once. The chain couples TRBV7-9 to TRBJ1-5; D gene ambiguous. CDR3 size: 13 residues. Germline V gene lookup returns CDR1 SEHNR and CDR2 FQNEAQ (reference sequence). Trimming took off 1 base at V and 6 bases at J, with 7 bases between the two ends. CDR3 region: CASSLGLGQPQHF. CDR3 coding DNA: TGTGCCAGCAGCTTAGGGTTAGGTCAGCCCCAGCATTTT.

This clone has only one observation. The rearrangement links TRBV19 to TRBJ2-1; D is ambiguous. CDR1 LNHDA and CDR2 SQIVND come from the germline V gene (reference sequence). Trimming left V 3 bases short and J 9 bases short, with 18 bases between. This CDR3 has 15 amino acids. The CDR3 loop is CASSIDSPLGSEQFF. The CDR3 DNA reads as TGTGCCAGTAGTATTGATTCCCCATTGGGTAGTGAGCAGTTCTTC.

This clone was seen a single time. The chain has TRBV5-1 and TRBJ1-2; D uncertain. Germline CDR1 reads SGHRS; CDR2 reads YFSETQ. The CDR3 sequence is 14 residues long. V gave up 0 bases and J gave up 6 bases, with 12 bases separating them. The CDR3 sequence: CASSLDWGLDGYTF. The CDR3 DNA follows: TGCGCCAGCAGCTTGGATTGGGGTCTTGATGGCTACACCTTC.

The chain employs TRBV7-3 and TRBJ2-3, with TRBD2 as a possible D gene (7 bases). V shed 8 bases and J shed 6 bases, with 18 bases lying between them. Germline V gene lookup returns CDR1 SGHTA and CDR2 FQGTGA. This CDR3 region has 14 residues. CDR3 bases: TGTGCCAGCTCCGCCCGGGGGGCCCCGGATACGCAGTATTTT. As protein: CASSARGAPDTQYF. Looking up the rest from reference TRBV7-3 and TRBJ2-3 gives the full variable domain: GAGVSQTPSNKVTEKGKYVELRCDPISGHTALYWYRQSLGQGPEFLIYFQGTGAADDSGLPNDRFFAVRPEGSVSTLKIQRTERGDSAVYLCASSARGAPDTQYFGPGTRLTVL.

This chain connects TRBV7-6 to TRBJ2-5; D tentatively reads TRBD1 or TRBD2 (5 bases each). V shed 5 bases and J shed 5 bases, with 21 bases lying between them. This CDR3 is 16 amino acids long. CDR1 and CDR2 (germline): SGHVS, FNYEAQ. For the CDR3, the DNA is TGTGCCAGCAGCCGTTCGGGACCCGCTATTGGGGAGACCCAGTACTTC. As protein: CASSRSGPAIGETQYF.

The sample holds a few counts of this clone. The DNA for the CDR3 is TGCAGCGTTAATAGGGGAAGGAACACTGAAGCTTTCTTT. This translates into CSVNRGRNTEAFF. The chain is built from TRBV29-1 and TRBJ1-1; a possible D gene is TRBD1 (5 bases). The CDR3 totals 13 residues. Germline CDR1 SQVTM, CDR2 ANQGSEA. Trimming stripped 5 bases from V and 1 base from J, with 11 bases between.

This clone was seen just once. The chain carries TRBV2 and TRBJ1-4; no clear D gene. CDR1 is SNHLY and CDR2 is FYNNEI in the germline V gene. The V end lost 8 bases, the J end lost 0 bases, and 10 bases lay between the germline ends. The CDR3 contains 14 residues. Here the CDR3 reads CASVGRATNEKLFF. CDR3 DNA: TGTGCCAGCGTCGGACGGGCAACTAATGAAAAACTGTTTTTT.

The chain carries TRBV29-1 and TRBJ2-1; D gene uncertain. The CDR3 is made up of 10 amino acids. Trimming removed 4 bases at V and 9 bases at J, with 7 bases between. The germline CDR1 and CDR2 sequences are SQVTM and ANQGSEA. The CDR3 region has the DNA TGCAGCGTTGTGTGGCGTGAGCAGTTCTTC. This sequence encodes CSVVWREQFF.

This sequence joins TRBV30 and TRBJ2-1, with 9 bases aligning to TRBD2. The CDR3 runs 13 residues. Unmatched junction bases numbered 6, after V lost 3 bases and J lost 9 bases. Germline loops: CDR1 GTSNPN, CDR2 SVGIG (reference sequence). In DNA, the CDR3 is TGTGCCTGGAGCGGCGGGAGGGCCGGTGAGCAGTTCTTC. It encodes CAWSGGRAGEQFF.

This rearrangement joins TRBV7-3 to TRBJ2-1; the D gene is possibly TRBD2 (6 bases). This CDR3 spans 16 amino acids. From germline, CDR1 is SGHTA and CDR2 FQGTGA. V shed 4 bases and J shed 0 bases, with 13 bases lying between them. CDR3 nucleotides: TGTGCCAGCAGCTCACTAGCAGGTAGCTCCTACAATGAGCAGTTCTTC. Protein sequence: CASSSLAGSSYNEQFF.

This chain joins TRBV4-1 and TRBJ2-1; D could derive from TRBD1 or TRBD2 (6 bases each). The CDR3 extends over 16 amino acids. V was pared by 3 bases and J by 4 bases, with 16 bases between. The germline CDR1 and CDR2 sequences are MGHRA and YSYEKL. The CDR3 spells CASSQSRGLGYNEQFF. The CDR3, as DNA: TGCGCCAGCAGCCAGAGTCGGGGGCTGGGGTACAATGAGCAGTTCTTC.

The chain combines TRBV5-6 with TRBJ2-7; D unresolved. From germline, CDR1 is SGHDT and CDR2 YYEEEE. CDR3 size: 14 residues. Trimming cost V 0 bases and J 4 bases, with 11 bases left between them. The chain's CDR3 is CASSLVSSGYEQYF. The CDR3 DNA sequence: TGTGCCAGCAGCTTGGTGTCTAGTGGATACGAGCAGTACTTC.

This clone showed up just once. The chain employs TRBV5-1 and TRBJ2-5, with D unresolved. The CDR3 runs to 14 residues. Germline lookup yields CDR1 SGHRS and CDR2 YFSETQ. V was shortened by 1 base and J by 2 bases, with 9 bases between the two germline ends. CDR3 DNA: TGCGCCAGCAGCTTGCCAGCCCAACAAGAGACCCAGTACTTC. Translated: CASSLPAQQETQYF.

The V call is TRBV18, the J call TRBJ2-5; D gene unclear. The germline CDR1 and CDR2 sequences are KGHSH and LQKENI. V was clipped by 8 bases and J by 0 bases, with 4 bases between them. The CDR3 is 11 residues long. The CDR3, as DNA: TGTGCCAGCCGGAACCAAGAGACCCAGTACTTC. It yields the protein CASRNQETQYF. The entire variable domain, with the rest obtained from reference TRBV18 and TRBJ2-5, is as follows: NAGVMQNPRHLVRRRGQEARLRCSPMKGHSHVYWYRQLPEEGLKFMVYLQKENIIDESGMPKERFSAEFPKEGPSILRIQQVVRGDSAAYFCASRNQETQYFGPGTRLLVL.

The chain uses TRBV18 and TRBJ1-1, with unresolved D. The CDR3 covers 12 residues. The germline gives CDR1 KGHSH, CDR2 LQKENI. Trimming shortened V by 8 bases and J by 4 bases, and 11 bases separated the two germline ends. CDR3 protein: CASKDAPTEAFF. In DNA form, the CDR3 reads TGTGCCAGCAAGGACGCCCCCACTGAAGCTTTCTTT.

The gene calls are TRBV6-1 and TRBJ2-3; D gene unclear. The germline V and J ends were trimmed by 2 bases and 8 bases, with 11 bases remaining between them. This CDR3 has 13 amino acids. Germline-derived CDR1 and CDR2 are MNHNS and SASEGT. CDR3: CASSETRLRTQYF. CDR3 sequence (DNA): TGTGCCAGCAGTGAAACGCGGCTACGTACGCAGTATTTT.

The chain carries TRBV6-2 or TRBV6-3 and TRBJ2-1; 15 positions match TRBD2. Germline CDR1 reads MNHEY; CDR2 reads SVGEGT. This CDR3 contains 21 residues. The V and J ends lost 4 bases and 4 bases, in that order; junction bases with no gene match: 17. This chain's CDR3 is CASSSYTGTSGRLLLYNEQFF. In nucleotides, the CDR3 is TGTGCCAGCAGTTCATACACCGGGACTAGCGGGAGGCTCCTCCTGTACAATGAGCAGTTCTTC.

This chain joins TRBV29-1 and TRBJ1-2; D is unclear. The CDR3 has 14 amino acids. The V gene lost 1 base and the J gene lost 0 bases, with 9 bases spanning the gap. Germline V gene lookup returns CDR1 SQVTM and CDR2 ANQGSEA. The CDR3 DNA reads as TGCAGCGTTGAAGCCAGGTATTCTAACTATGGCTACACCTTC. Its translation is CSVEARYSNYGYTF.